This T cell receptor (beta chain) emerged from a study of CXCR3-negative and CXCR3-positive naive CD8 T cells. Overall study findings and caveats: Diversity in memory CD8+ cells fell much lower than the comparably high levels seen in both naive subsets. Once cells were cryopreserved, CXCR3 expression went down partly, and most assays used fresh PBMCs.

UMI-labeled 5' RACE yielded the TRB cDNA libraries. TCRdb reprocessed the 5' RACE reads and stores each CDR3 protein as one record, lacking DNA. The table for this sample gives some 66,000 distinct CDR3 sequences. The CDR3 length is 16 residues. The germline V gene encodes CDR1 MNHEY and CDR2 SVGAGI. Turning to this clonotype: Its cognate antigen is unknown.

Material: naive CXCR3- CD8+ T cells from blood. Subset described: CD45RO-CCR7+CD27+CD95- naive CD8+ T cells lacking CXCR3 (TNR3-). V usage is TRBV6-5 and J usage is TRBJ1-2. This sequence was found in a human donor in good health. Some clones in this sample may be carry-over from other donors' samples. CDR3 amino acids: CASSYFGADSNYGYTF.